This entry concerns a single TCR beta chain. The target antigen is unknown. This CDR3 is built from 12 residues. Germline V gene lookup returns CDR1 LNHDA and CDR2 SQIVND (reference sequence). Trimming took off 5 bases at V and 4 bases at J, with 3 bases between the two ends. Each donor was healthy, and each was a bone marrow donor. The data derive from a study of cytomegalovirus exposure and HLA in healthy donors. In the PCR, 60 Vbeta and 13 Jbeta primers were used. Here immunoSEQ multiplex PCR was the method, and the copy in TCRdb shows in-frame clones only, minus some. The top ten clones hold about 3.1% of a sample with about 140,000 clones, about 70% of them seen once. Regarding the study as a whole: A later analysis linked a missense DCLRE1C variant to TCR beta V- and J-gene trimming.

This receptor was obtained from a male donor in good health and CMV-seronegative. This chain connects TRBV19 to TRBJ1-6; D remains unclear. The sequenced sample consisted of PBMCs. The CDR3 reads CASSLYNSPLHF. As DNA, the CDR3 is TGTGCCAGTAGTCTGTATAATTCACCCCTCCACTTT.